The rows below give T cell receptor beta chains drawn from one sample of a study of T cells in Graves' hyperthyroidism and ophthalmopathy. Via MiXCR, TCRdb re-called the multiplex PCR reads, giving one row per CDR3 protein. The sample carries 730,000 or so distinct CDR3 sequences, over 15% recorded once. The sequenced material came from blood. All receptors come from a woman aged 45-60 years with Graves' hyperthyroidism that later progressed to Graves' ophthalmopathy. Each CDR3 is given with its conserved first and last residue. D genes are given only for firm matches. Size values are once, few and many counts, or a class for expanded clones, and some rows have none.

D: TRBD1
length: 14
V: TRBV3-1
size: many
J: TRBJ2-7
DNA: TGTGCCAGCAGCCGCGGGACAGGGACCTACGAGCAGTACTTC
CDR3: CASSRGTGTYEQYF

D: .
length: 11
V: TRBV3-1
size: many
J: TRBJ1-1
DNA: TGTGCCAGCAGCCAAGGGGGGGAAGCTTTCTTT
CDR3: CASSQGGEAFF

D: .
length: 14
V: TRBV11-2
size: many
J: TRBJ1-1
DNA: TGTGCCAGCAGCTCGCAGGCGGAGAACACTGAAGCTTTCTTT
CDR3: CASSSQAENTEAFF

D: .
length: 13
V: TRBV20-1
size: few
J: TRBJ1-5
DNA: TGCAGTGCTAGCGCAGGGGTCAATCAGCCCCAGCATTTT
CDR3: CSASAGVNQPQHF

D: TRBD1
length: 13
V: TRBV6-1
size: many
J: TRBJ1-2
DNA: TGTGCCAGCCGATGGGACAGGGAGGATGGCTACACCTTC
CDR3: CASRWDREDGYTF

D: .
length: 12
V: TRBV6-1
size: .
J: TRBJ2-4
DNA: TGTGCCAGCAGTGACAGGGGGGACATTCAGTACTTC
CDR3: CASSDRGDIQYF

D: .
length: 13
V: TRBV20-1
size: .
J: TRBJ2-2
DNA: TGCAGTGCTAGAGACGTGAACACCGGGGAGCTGTTTTTT
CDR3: CSARDVNTGELFF

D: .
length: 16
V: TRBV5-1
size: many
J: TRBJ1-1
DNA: TGCGCCAGCAGCTTGGTGGGGTCTAGAGGGAACACTGAAGCTTTCTTT
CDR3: CASSLVGSRGNTEAFF

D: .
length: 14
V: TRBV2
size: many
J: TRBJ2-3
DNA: TGTGCCAGCAGTGAAAACCTTGCCACAGATACGCAGTATTTT
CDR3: CASSENLATDTQYF

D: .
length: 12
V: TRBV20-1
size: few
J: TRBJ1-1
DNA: TGCAGTGCGTGGGGGGAGGAAACTGAAGCTTTCTTT
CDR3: CSAWGEETEAFF

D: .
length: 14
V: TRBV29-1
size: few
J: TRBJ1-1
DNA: TGCAGCGTTGTCGGCGATGGGGGGGGAGCTGAAGCTTTCTTT
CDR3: CSVVGDGGGAEAFF

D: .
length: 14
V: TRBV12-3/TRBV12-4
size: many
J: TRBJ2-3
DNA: TGTGCCAGCAGTTCCGGATCGGGAACAGATACGCAGTATTTT
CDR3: CASSSGSGTDTQYF

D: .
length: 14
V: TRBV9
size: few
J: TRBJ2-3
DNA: TGTGCCAGCAGCGTAGCAGGGTTCACAGATACGCAGTATTTT
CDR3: CASSVAGFTDTQYF

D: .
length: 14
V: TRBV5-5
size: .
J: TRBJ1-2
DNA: TGTGCCAGCAGCTCAGTAGGGATCCACTATGGCTACACCTTC
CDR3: CASSSVGIHYGYTF

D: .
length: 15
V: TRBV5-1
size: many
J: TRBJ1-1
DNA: TGCGCCAGCAGCTTGGGAGGGGTCTTGAAGACTGAAGCTTTCTTT
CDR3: CASSLGGVLKTEAFF

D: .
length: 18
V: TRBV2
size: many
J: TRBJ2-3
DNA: TGTGCCAGCAGTGCCCCACGGGATGTCGTGGCCCATCCAGATACGCAGTATTTT
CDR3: CASSAPRDVVAHPDTQYF

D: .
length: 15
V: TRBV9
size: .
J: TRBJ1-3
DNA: TGTGCCAGCAGCGTAGGTGGCGGGTCGGGAAACACCATATATTTT
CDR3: CASSVGGGSGNTIYF

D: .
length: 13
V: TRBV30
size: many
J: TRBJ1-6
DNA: TGTGCCTGGAGTGTACAGGGCAATTCACCCCTCCACTTT
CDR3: CAWSVQGNSPLHF

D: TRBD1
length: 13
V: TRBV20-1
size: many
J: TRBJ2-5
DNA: TGCAGTGCTAGAGGAGCCAGGGGGGAGACCCAGTACTTC
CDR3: CSARGARGETQYF

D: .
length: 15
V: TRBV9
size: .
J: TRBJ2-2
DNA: TGTGCCAGCAGCGTCTCCGGGGTGAACACCGGGGAGCTGTTTTTT
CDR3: CASSVSGVNTGELFF

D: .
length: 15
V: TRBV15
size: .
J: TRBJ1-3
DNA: TGTGCCACCAGCATTGATGCGGGCTCTGGAAACACCATATATTTT
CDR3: CATSIDAGSGNTIYF

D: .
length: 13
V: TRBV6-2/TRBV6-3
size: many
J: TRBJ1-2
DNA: TGTGCCAGCAGTTTAGAAAACATCAATGGCTACACCTTC
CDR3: CASSLENINGYTF

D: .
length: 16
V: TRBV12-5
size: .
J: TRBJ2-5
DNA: TGTGCTAGTTCAACATCACCCACTAGAAAGGAAGAGACCCAGTACTTC
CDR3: CASSTSPTRKEETQYF

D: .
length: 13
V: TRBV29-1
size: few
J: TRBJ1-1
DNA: TGCAGCGTTGTAAGTACTCAAACCACTGAAGCTTTCTTT
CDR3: CSVVSTQTTEAFF

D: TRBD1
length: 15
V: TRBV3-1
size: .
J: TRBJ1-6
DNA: TGTGCCAGCAGCCCCCGGGACAGGGGAGACTCACCCCTCCACTTT
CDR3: CASSPRDRGDSPLHF

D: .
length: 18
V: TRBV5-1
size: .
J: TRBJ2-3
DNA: TGCGCCAGCAGCTGGGGTATCGGTGGGGCGGGTGCCACAGATACGCAGTATTTT
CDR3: CASSWGIGGAGATDTQYF

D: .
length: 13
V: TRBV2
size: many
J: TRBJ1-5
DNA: TGTGCCAGCACTCGACAGGGCAATCAGCCCCAGCATTTT
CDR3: CASTRQGNQPQHF

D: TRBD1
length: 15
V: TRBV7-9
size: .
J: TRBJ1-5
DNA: TGTGCCAGCAGCTTCTGGACAGGTGTAAATCAGCCCCAGCATTTT
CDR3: CASSFWTGVNQPQHF

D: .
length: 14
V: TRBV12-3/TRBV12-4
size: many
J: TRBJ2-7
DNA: TGTGCCAGCACCCAATGGGGGGAAACCTACGAGCAGTACTTC
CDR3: CASTQWGETYEQYF

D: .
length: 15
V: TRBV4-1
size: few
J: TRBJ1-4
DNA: TGCGCCAGCAGCCGATACAGCGCAACTAATGAAAAACTGTTTTTT
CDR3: CASSRYSATNEKLFF

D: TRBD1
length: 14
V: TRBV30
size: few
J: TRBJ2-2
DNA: TGTGCCTGGAGTGGGACAGGGGTAACCGGGGAGCTGTTTTTT
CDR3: CAWSGTGVTGELFF

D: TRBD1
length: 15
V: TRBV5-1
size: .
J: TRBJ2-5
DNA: TGCGCCAGCAGCGTGGGACAGGGCGGGCGAGAGACCCAGTACTTC
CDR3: CASSVGQGGRETQYF

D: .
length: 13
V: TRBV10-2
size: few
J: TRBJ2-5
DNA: TGCGCCAGCAGTGCAGAGTTCCAAGAGACCCAGTACTTC
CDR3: CASSAEFQETQYF

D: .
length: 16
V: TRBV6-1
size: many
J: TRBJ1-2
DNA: TGTGCCAGCAGTGAGTACGGGTCGACAGTGAGCTATGGCTACACCTTC
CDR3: CASSEYGSTVSYGYTF

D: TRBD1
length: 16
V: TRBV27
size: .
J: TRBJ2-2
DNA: TGTGCCAGCAGTTTCTCGGACAGGGTGCACACCGGGGAGCTGTTTTTT
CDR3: CASSFSDRVHTGELFF

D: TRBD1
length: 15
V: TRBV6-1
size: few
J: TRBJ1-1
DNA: TGTGCCAGCAGTGGGGACAGGGCTTTATTTTCTGAAGCTTTCTTT
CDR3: CASSGDRALFSEAFF

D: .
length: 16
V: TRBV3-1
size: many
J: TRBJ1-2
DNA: TGTGCCAGCAGCCAAGATCGCGGGGGACCCCTCTATGGCTACACCTTC
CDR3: CASSQDRGGPLYGYTF

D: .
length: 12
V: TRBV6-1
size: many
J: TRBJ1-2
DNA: TGTGCCAGCAGTGAGGGCCATCGGGGCTACACCTTC
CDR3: CASSEGHRGYTF

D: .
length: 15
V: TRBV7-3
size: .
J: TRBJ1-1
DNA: TGTGCCAGCAGCTTAGGGCCATCCGGGGACACTGAAGCTTTCTTT
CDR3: CASSLGPSGDTEAFF

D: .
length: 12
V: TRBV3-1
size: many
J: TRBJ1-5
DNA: TGTGCCAGCAGCGCCGCGGGGCAGCCCCAGCATTTT
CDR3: CASSAAGQPQHF

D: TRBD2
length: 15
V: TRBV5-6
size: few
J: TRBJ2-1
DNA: TGTGCCAGCAGTATACCGGGACTAGCGTCCAATGAGCAGTTCTTC
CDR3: CASSIPGLASNEQFF

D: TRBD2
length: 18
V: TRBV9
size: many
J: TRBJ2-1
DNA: TGTGCCAGCAGCGTAGGGACTAGCGGGGGGTTGTCCTACAATGAGCAGTTCTTC
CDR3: CASSVGTSGGLSYNEQFF

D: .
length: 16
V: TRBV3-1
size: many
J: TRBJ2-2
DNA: TGTGCCAGCAGCCAACCCCGGACAGAGAACACCGGGGAGCTGTTTTTT
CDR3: CASSQPRTENTGELFF

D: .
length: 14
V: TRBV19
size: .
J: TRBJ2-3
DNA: TGTGCCAGTAAGATTCAAACTAGCACAGATACGCAGTATTTT
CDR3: CASKIQTSTDTQYF

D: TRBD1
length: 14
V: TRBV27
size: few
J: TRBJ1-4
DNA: TGTGCCAGCAGTTCGGGACAGGGCGTTGAAAAACTGTTTTTT
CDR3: CASSSGQGVEKLFF

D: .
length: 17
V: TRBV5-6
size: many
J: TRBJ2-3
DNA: TGTGCCAGCAGCTTGGCCGGGGCACGTCGGGGCACAGATACGCAGTATTTT
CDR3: CASSLAGARRGTDTQYF

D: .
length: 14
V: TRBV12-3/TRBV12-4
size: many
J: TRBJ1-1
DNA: TGTGCCAGCAATCCCCCCCGGTGGAGCACTGAAGCTTTCTTT
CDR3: CASNPPRWSTEAFF

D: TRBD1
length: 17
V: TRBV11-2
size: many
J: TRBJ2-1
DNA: TGTGCCAGCAGCTTAGATATCGGTCGGGACAGTTACAATGAGCAGTTCTTC
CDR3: CASSLDIGRDSYNEQFF

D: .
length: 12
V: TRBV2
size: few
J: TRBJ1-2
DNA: TGTGCCAGCAGTGCCCCTCCCATTGGCTACACCTTC
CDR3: CASSAPPIGYTF

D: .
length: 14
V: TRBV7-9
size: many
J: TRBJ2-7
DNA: TGTGCCAGCAGCTTTCCAGGGCCCTCCTACGAGCAGTACTTC
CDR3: CASSFPGPSYEQYF

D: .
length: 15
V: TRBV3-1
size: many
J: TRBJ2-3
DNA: TGTGCCAGCAGCCTTGGTAGCGGCCACACAGATACGCAGTATTTT
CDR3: CASSLGSGHTDTQYF

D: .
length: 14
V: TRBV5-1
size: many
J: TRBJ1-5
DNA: TGCGCCAGCAGCTTGGGGGGACGCAATCAGCCCCAGCATTTT
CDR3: CASSLGGRNQPQHF

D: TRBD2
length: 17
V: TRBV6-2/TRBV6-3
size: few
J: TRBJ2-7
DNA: TGTGCCAGCAGTTACCCCGGGCTAGCGGGGGGGCCCTACGAGCAGTACTTC
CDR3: CASSYPGLAGGPYEQYF

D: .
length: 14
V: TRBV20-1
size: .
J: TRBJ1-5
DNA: TGCAGTGCGAGGGTGGGTATTGGCAATCAGCCCCAGCATTTT
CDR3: CSARVGIGNQPQHF

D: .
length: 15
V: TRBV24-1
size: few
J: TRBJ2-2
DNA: TGTGCCACCGGTTTTCTGGACGCAGTGGCCGGGGAGCTGTTTTTT
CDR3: CATGFLDAVAGELFF